This TCR beta chain was documented in a study of blood T cell repertoires in COVID-19. Study context: Sites across the United States, Italy and Spain contributed samples from acute and convalescent COVID-19. T cells, B-cell-depleted T cells, or PBMCs provided the cDNA or gDNA that served as material.

The CDR3 contains 12 residues. V trimming: 8 bases; J trimming: 11 bases; junction bases outside the gene matches: 6. Germline values: CDR1 SGHTA, CDR2 FQGNSA. Study processing details: By means of reference gene primer amplification, nucleated cell counts were estimated. Clones were sequenced by immunoSEQ multiplex PCR, and TCRdb holds only the in-frame ones, with some missing. V and J calls and clone size are those listed in that table; D and trimming were worked out from the DNA. Seen here are 130,000 or so clones, roughly four fifths observed once, and the top ten hold about 12%. The chain recombines TRBV7-2 with TRBJ1-6; 7 bases fit TRBD1. The clonotype comes from a human donor in a cohort sampled during active COVID-19. Sequenced input: peripheral blood. The CDR3 sequence is CASGQGEPPLHF. CDR3 in DNA: TGTGCCAGCGGCCAGGGGGAACCACCCCTCCACTTT.